This paragraph covers one T cell receptor (beta chain) sequence. Its antigen is still unknown. This entry is derived from a study of cytomegalovirus exposure and HLA in healthy donors. Study context: In an early release, HLA-typed donors contributed 80 million to 95 million unique TCR sequences.

Researchers ran the PCR with 60 Vbeta and 13 Jbeta primers. Repertoires were generated with immunoSEQ multiplex PCR, while TCRdb's copy carries only in-frame clones and drops some. The sample yields roughly 100,000 clones, under 85% seen once. Between the trimmed V and J ends, which lost 2 bases and 4 bases, there was a span of 12 bases. The CDR3 extends over 16 amino acids. Germline CDR1 reads MGHDK; CDR2 reads SYGVNS. Findings of the study overall: According to a later analysis, most TCR beta chains associated with CMV appeared HLA-restricted.

This TCR was recovered from a man aged 40-50 years in good health and CMV-seronegative. Material for sequencing was PBMCs. The chain joins TRBV25-1 to TRBJ2-6; TRBD2 is a possible D gene (7 bases). Here the CDR3 DNA reads TGTGCCAGCAGTGAAATGGGGGGGCCCGGGGCCAACGTCCTGACTTTC. This sequence encodes CASSEMGGPGANVLTF.